This paragraph reports one T cell receptor (beta chain). The data are from a study of blood T cell repertoires in COVID-19. Study background: The origin of the acute and convalescent COVID-19 samples was the United States, Italy and Spain. From T cells, B-cell-depleted T cells, or PBMCs came the material, which was cDNA or gDNA.

Germline V gene sequence: CDR1 SNHLY, CDR2 FYNNEI. V was clipped by 2 bases and J by 6 bases, with 7 bases between them. CDR3 length: 13 amino acids. Authors' methods: It was from reference gene primer amplification that nucleated cell counts were estimated. Only in-frame clones appear in the TCRdb table, and some are missing; sequencing was by immunoSEQ multiplex PCR. For V, J and clone size, that table is used; D and trimming come from the DNA. The sample holds a few hundred thousand clones, more than 80% seen once. This chain uses TRBV2 with TRBJ2-2; no reliable D call. Sequenced: peripheral blood. The sequence derives from a man aged 25-45 years who had recovered from COVID-19. The chain's CDR3 is CASSELAPGELFF. CDR3 coding DNA: TGTGCCAGCAGTGAATTAGCTCCCGGGGAGCTGTTTTTT.